Below are 24 T cell receptor beta chains sequenced from a single sample in a study of PD-L1 blockade in urothelial cancer. Noted time point: peripheral blood 6 weeks after treatment start. Measured with immunoSEQ multiplex PCR; TCRdb has only the in-frame clones, and not every one. Of 50,000 or so clones listed, 70% to 90% were seen once; the top ten hold about 10%. Source: PBMCs, taken around atezolizumab (anti-PD-L1) treatment. The receptors originated from a man between 60 and 70 years old with urothelial cancer.

In its sample, this clone was seen a few times. The CDR3 nucleotides are TGTGCCAGCAGAGGGGTGGCGGGGACTGAAGCTTTCTTT. It is translated as CASRGVAGTEAFF. The rearrangement links TRBV5-5 to TRBJ1-1; D possibly corresponds to TRBD1 (5 bases). There are 13 residues in the CDR3. Per the germline V gene, CDR1 is SGHKS and CDR2 is YYEKEE (reference sequence). Trimming left V 5 bases short and J 5 bases short, with 13 bases between.

The V gene is TRBV5-4, the J gene TRBJ2-1; D not resolved. The V end was cut by 1 base, the J end by 4 bases, with 6 bases between. The CDR3 length is 13 residues. Germline assignment: CDR1 SGHNT and CDR2 YYREEE (reference sequence). The DNA for the CDR3 is TGTGCCAGCAGCTTGTCCCATTACAATGAGCAGTTCTTC. It codes for CASSLSHYNEQFF.

The J gene is TRBJ2-2, the V gene TRBV5-1; 12 bases match TRBD1. Per the germline V gene, CDR1 is SGHRS and CDR2 is YFSETQ. Trimming removed 4 bases from V and 6 bases from J; junction bases left unmatched: 4. The length of the CDR3 is 15 residues. The CDR3 DNA follows: TGCGCCAGCAGCGCGGGACAGGGGGCGCCCGGGGAGCTGTTTTTT. Translating it yields CASSAGQGAPGELFF.

This rearrangement joins TRBV6-6 to TRBJ2-3; 7 bases are a match to TRBD1. The germline V gene encodes CDR1 MNHNY and CDR2 SVGAGI (reference sequence). V was pared by 6 bases and J by 2 bases, with 8 bases of the junction left unmatched. The CDR3 has 15 residues. The CDR3 loop reads CASRKPGQTTDTQYF. Here the CDR3 DNA reads TGTGCCAGCAGGAAACCGGGACAGACCACAGATACGCAGTATTTT.

By share, this clone counts as medium-sized. The chain couples TRBV7-9 to TRBJ2-1; the match to TRBD2 covers 8 bases. The length of the CDR3 is 17 residues. J gave up 7 bases and V 5 bases, and 16 bases lay outside the gene matches. Germline values: CDR1 SEHNR, CDR2 FQNEAQ (reference sequence). CDR3 nucleotide sequence: TGTGCCAGCAGCCCCCAGAGGTTAGCTGGCGGGGGGAATGAGCAGTTCTTC. Protein product: CASSPQRLAGGGNEQFF. The full variable domain, its missing parts supplied by reference TRBV7-9 and TRBJ2-1, is DTGVSQNPRHKITKRGQNVTFRCDPISEHNRLYWYRQTLGQGPEFLTYFQNEAQLEKSRLLSDRFSAERPKGSFSTLEIQRTEQGDSAMYLCASSPQRLAGGGNEQFFGPGTRLTVL.

This rearrangement joins TRBV14 to TRBJ1-1; the D is unclear. Germline values: CDR1 SGHDN, CDR2 FVKESK. The CDR3 runs to 15 residues. V was shortened by 3 bases and J by 1 base, with 12 bases between the two germline ends. The CDR3 region is CASSQLTGANTEAFF. In DNA, the CDR3 is TGTGCCAGCAGCCAGTTAACCGGAGCGAACACTGAAGCTTTCTTT.

The CDR3 sequence is CASLAGRTDTQYF. The CDR3 DNA reads TGTGCCAGCTTGGCGGGACGCACAGATACGCAGTATTTT. The genes are TRBV2 and TRBJ2-3, with D perhaps TRBD2 (6 bases). The germline V gene encodes CDR1 SNHLY and CDR2 FYNNEI. V lost 8 bases and J 1 base, leaving 10 bases between the germline ends. There are 13 residues in the CDR3.

This sequence joins TRBV11-2 and TRBJ1-1; 11 bases are shared with TRBD1. Germline CDR1 is SGHAT and CDR2 is FQNNGV. There are 18 residues in the CDR3. The J segment lost 1 base and the V segment lost 5 bases, leaving 12 bases of the junction unmatched. The CDR3: CASSLKPGQGGRNTEAFF. The CDR3, as DNA: TGTGCCAGCAGCCTCAAACCGGGACAGGGGGGTCGGAACACTGAAGCTTTCTTT.

This clone was detected only once. The rearrangement joins TRBV4-3 to TRBJ2-7; maybe TRBD2 (6 bases). Per germline, CDR1 LGHNA and CDR2 YSLEER. The CDR3 extends over 15 amino acids. V lost 1 base to trimming and J lost 0 bases, with 10 bases between them. The CDR3 region has the DNA TGCGCCAGCAGCCAAGTACCGGGACTCTCCTACGAGCAGTACTTC. Its protein is CASSQVPGLSYEQYF.

This rearrangement joins TRBV28 to TRBJ2-7; D possibly corresponds to TRBD1 (5 bases). V lost 3 bases and J 4 bases, leaving 16 bases between the germline ends. This CDR3 contains 15 residues. The germline V gene has CDR1 MDHEN and CDR2 SYDVKM. The CDR3 nucleotides read TGTGCCAGCAGTTTCACCTATTTGGGGCAGTACGAGCAGTACTTC. This codes for CASSFTYLGQYEQYF. The complete variable domain, with remaining parts taken from reference TRBV28 and TRBJ2-7, reads DVKVTQSSRYLVKRTGEKVFLECVQDMDHENMFWYRQDPGLGLRLIYFSYDVKMKEKGDIPEGYSVSREKKERFSLILESASTNQTSMYLCASSFTYLGQYEQYFGPGTRLTVT.

V is TRBV11-2 and J is TRBJ1-6; D gene uncertain. Germline-derived CDR1 and CDR2 are SGHAT and FQNNGV. Trimming removed 5 bases from V and 5 bases from J, with 16 bases in between. The CDR3 is made up of 16 amino acids. As DNA, the CDR3 is TGTGCCAGCAGCATCCTCGGTCCGAATAATAATTCACCCCTCCACTTT. Amino acid sequence: CASSILGPNNNSPLHF.

The chain uses TRBV6-9 and TRBJ1-5; D unresolved. Germline CDR1 MNHGY, CDR2 SVAAGI. V lost 2 bases and J 1 base, leaving 6 bases between the germline ends. This CDR3 is 14 amino acids long. The CDR3 nucleotides read TGTGCCAGCAGTTATGGGCAGAGCAATCAGCCCCAGCATTTT. It codes for CASSYGQSNQPQHF.

The chain has TRBV9 and TRBJ2-7; unclear D gene. The germline CDR1 and CDR2 sequences are SGDLS and YYNGEE. This CDR3 comprises 13 residues. The germline V and J ends were trimmed by 4 bases and 5 bases, with 13 bases remaining between them. The DNA for the CDR3 is TGTGCCAGCAGCCCTCCGACTCTAGACGAGCAGTACTTC. It specifies CASSPPTLDEQYF. Complete variable domain (other parts from reference TRBV9 and TRBJ2-7): DSGVTQTPKHLITATGQRVTLRCSPRSGDLSVYWYQQSLDQGLQFLIQYYNGEERAKGNILERFSAQQFPDLHSELNLSSLELGDSALYFCASSPPTLDEQYFGPGTRLTVT.

This chain joins TRBV29-1 and TRBJ2-3, with unresolved D. The length of the CDR3 is 12 residues. Germline CDR1 is SQVTM and CDR2 is ANQGSEA. The V and J ends lost 2 bases and 5 bases respectively, with 8 bases between them. CDR3 nucleotide sequence: TGCAGCGTTGAAACAGATGGAGATACGCAGTATTTT. Translated: CSVETDGDTQYF.

This clone was seen a single time. The chain has TRBV4-3 and TRBJ1-6; TRBD1 agrees at 8 bases. V was pared by 1 base and J by 0 bases, with 5 bases of the junction left unmatched. This CDR3 spans 18 amino acids. Germline CDR1 is LGHNA and CDR2 is YSLEER. CDR3 protein: CASSQGDRRSSYNSPLHF. The CDR3, as DNA: TGCGCCAGCAGCCAAGGGGACAGGCGAAGCTCCTATAATTCACCCCTCCACTTT.

The chain uses TRBV7-3 and TRBJ2-1, with TRBD2 matching 11 bases. CDR1 and CDR2 (germline): SGHTA, FQGTGA. This CDR3 contains 20 residues. V trimming: 0 bases; J trimming: 7 bases; junction bases outside the gene matches: 17. In nucleotides, the CDR3 is TGTGCCAGCAGCTTAACCCCCTCTTTTAGCGGGGGGGCCGGTGGGAATGAGCAGTTCTTC. Translating gives CASSLTPSFSGGAGGNEQFF.

CDR3 sequence: CAWSSRGTETQYF. DNA for the CDR3: TGTGCCTGGAGTTCGAGGGGGACGGAGACCCAGTACTTC. The chain has TRBV30 and TRBJ2-5; D is perhaps TRBD1 (6 bases). This CDR3 comprises 13 residues. CDR1 GTSNPN and CDR2 SVGIG come from the germline V gene (reference sequence). V dropped 2 bases and J dropped 5 bases, with 12 bases sitting between them.

This clone was seen a few times. The V and J genes are TRBV27 and TRBJ2-7; D is unresolved. Germline V gives CDR1 MNHEY, CDR2 SMNVEV (reference sequence). Trimming removed 3 bases at V and 4 bases at J, with 13 bases between. The CDR3 runs to 14 residues. The CDR3 is CASSLLPQVYEQYF. As DNA, the CDR3 is TGTGCCAGCAGTTTGTTACCCCAGGTATACGAGCAGTACTTC.

The V gene is TRBV6-5, the J gene TRBJ2-7, with 7 bases fitting TRBD2. V dropped 0 bases and J dropped 0; count of bases not matched to a gene: 5. The CDR3 runs 16 residues. Germline V gene lookup returns CDR1 MNHEY and CDR2 SVGAGI. The CDR3 nucleotides are TGTGCCAGCAGTTACTCCGTCAGCGGGATCTCCTACGAGCAGTACTTC. This encodes CASSYSVSGISYEQYF.

The chain carries TRBV15 and TRBJ2-3; 8 nucleotides match TRBD1. Losses at the gene ends were 6 bases for V and 6 bases for J; bases not matched to a gene: 2. The CDR3 loop spans 12 amino acids. Germline V gene lookup returns CDR1 LNHNV and CDR2 YYDKDF (reference sequence). CDR3 DNA: TGTGCCACCAGAAGGACAGGGGATACGCAGTATTTT. Amino acid sequence: CATRRTGDTQYF.

The rearrangement uses TRBV11-1 and TRBJ2-7, with a weak D call TRBD2 (6 bases). This CDR3 is 13 amino acids long. Trimming took 4 bases from V and 2 from J, leaving 9 bases between them. Germline V lookup: CDR1 SGHAT, CDR2 FQDESV (reference sequence). The CDR3 is CASSSSGAYEQYF. The CDR3 DNA is TGTGCCAGCAGCTCCTCGGGAGCCTACGAGCAGTACTTC.

The gene calls are TRBV14 and TRBJ1-1; 7 positions agree with TRBD1. J was trimmed by 0 bases and V by 4 bases; bases with no gene match: 5. Germline assignment: CDR1 SGHDN and CDR2 FVKESK. The CDR3 has 15 amino acids. The DNA of the CDR3 is TGTGCCAGCAGCCGGCGGACAGGCCTGAACACTGAAGCTTTCTTT. Encoded protein: CASSRRTGLNTEAFF.

This chain links TRBV11-3 with TRBJ2-3, with TRBD1 matching over 8 bases. The trim removed 8 bases at V and 2 bases at J, leaving 3 bases unmatched. Germline CDR1 is SGHNT and CDR2 is YENEEA. There are 13 residues in the CDR3. In DNA form, the CDR3 reads TGTGCCAGCGGACAGGGTATCACAGATACGCAGTATTTT. Protein sequence: CASGQGITDTQYF.

V and J are TRBV30 and TRBJ2-7; 9 bases are a match to TRBD1. J gave up 4 bases and V 4 bases, and 14 bases lay outside the gene matches. Germline-derived CDR1 and CDR2 are GTSNPN and SVGIG (reference sequence). CDR3 size: 16 residues. CDR3 bases: TGTGCCTGGAAGAGAAAAGAGGGACAGGGAATTTACGAGCAGTACTTC. Amino acid sequence: CAWKRKEGQGIYEQYF.